The rows below give T cell receptor beta chains drawn from one sample of a study of shared clonotypes between healthy human individuals. Using immunoSEQ multiplex PCR, the repertoire was profiled, and TCRdb retains in-frame clones only, with some absent. The table has roughly 2,300,000 clones, 92% seen once. The sequencing sample was made of naive CD4+ T cells from PBMCs. The origin of the receptors is a man between 18 and 35 years old in good health. Some clones in this sample may be carry-over from other donors' samples. CDR3s leave out the opening cysteine and the closing phenylalanine or tryptophan. Not every row has a clone size; where given, it reads once, few, many or a size class.

V: TRBV11-2
J: TRBJ1-1
length: 13
size: NA
CDR3: ASRKPGQGPTEAF

V: TRBV6-5
J: TRBJ2-7
length: 9
size: few
CDR3: ASSFSYEQY

V: TRBV6-6
J: TRBJ2-1
length: 13
size: NA
CDR3: ASSLDTPFYNEQF

V: TRBV5-6
J: TRBJ2-7
length: 12
size: NA
CDR3: ASSRGQRSYEQY

V: TRBV28
J: TRBJ2-5
length: 13
size: NA
CDR3: ASSKTGTGTETQY

V: TRBV5-5
J: TRBJ2-1
length: 14
size: NA
CDR3: ASSPTGTSGNNEQF

V: TRBV20-1
J: TRBJ2-7
length: 8
size: NA
CDR3: SAQRVGLF

V: TRBV5-1
J: TRBJ1-2
length: 14
size: NA
CDR3: ASSLDPPGQNYGYT

V: TRBV7-9
J: TRBJ2-7
length: 12
size: once
CDR3: ASSLVAGGGEQY

V: TRBV7-3
J: TRBJ2-2
length: 14
size: NA
CDR3: ASSWLPGTSAGELF

V: TRBV7-9
J: TRBJ2-5
length: 10
size: NA
CDR3: ASSQKGETQY

V: TRBV6-6
J: TRBJ2-5
length: 12
size: NA
CDR3: ASSRDFSGETQY

V: TRBV18
J: TRBJ2-1
length: 13
size: NA
CDR3: ASSQGNPSYNEQF

V: TRBV6-1
J: TRBJ1-5
length: 12
size: NA
CDR3: ASSLEVAYQPQH

V: TRBV7-2
J: TRBJ2-7
length: 10
size: NA
CDR3: ASSFLPYEQY

V: TRBV7-6
J: TRBJ2-7
length: 11
size: once
CDR3: ASSLEPTYEQY

V: TRBV7-2
J: TRBJ2-1
length: 11
size: once
CDR3: ASSVAHRNEQF

V: TRBV19
J: TRBJ1-2
length: 13
size: NA
CDR3: ASSPTGQVNYGYT

V: TRBV30
J: TRBJ2-7
length: 10
size: NA
CDR3: AWSGDSYEQY

V: TRBV28
J: TRBJ2-6
length: 17
size: NA
CDR3: ASSSPWGSPDSGANVLT

V: TRBV5-4
J: TRBJ2-2
length: 14
size: NA
CDR3: ASSLLSGGVTGELF

V: TRBV5-1
J: TRBJ2-1
length: 13
size: NA
CDR3: ASSQIAGSYNEQF

V: TRBV6-1
J: TRBJ1-5
length: 13
size: NA
CDR3: ASSPEDWSNQPQH

V: TRBV5-1
J: TRBJ2-5
length: 15
size: NA
CDR3: ASSTGLAGVSGETQY

V: TRBV28
J: TRBJ2-1
length: 13
size: NA
CDR3: ASRPLAGGANEQF

V: TRBV11-2
J: TRBJ2-1
length: 13
size: NA
CDR3: ASSLVGTYYNEQF

V: TRBV5-1
J: TRBJ2-3
length: 14
size: NA
CDR3: ASSLPGLAGTDTQY

V: TRBV6-6
J: TRBJ1-1
length: 13
size: NA
CDR3: ASSSPQTRGPEAF

V: TRBV5-4
J: TRBJ2-7
length: 12
size: NA
CDR3: ASRVSGSSYEQY

V: TRBV7-3
J: TRBJ1-1
length: 11
size: few
CDR3: ASSFWRNTEAF

V: TRBV29-1
J: TRBJ1-6
length: 11
size: NA
CDR3: SVVQGANSPLH

V: TRBV11-2
J: TRBJ1-2
length: 12
size: NA
CDR3: ASSTGTGAYGYT

V: TRBV20-1
J: TRBJ2-3
length: 9
size: once
CDR3: SAGLSDTQY

V: TRBV5-1
J: TRBJ1-4
length: 13
size: NA
CDR3: ASSVGTGANEKLF

V: TRBV18
J: TRBJ2-4
length: 13
size: NA
CDR3: ASSPPGGRGDIQY

V: TRBV11-3
J: TRBJ2-1
length: 13
size: NA
CDR3: ASSLGGSGYNEQF

V: TRBV7-3
J: TRBJ2-5
length: 13
size: NA
CDR3: ASSPLGPVGQTQY

V: TRBV6-1
J: TRBJ1-5
length: 14
size: NA
CDR3: ASSEPGQGATQPQH

V: TRBV6-5
J: TRBJ1-2
length: 13
size: once
CDR3: ASSYDVQGAAGYT

V: TRBV5-1
J: TRBJ2-7
length: 13
size: NA
CDR3: ASSPGQGAYYEQY

V: TRBV6-6
J: TRBJ2-3
length: 11
size: NA
CDR3: ASRNYRTDTQY

V: TRBV30
J: TRBJ2-5
length: 11
size: NA
CDR3: AAEGGPGETQY

V: TRBV6-6
J: TRBJ1-5
length: 11
size: NA
CDR3: ASSYGRVSPQH

V: TRBV18
J: TRBJ2-7
length: 12
size: NA
CDR3: ASSLGQGTYEQY

V: TRBV7-2
J: TRBJ1-5
length: 13
size: once
CDR3: ASSLTPDSNQPQH

V: TRBV18
J: TRBJ2-1
length: 13
size: NA
CDR3: ASSPALAAYNEQF

V: TRBV10-3
J: TRBJ1-1
length: 10
size: few
CDR3: AIRGVQGEAF

V: TRBV19
J: TRBJ2-5
length: 12
size: NA
CDR3: ASSISAGEETQY

V: TRBV7-3
J: TRBJ2-2
length: 13
size: NA
CDR3: ASSWAGGNTGELF

V: TRBV7-8
J: TRBJ1-5
length: 12
size: NA
CDR3: ASRKTGGSQPQH

V: TRBV2
J: TRBJ1-5
length: 11
size: NA
CDR3: ASTLGSNQPQH

V: TRBV10-3
J: TRBJ2-5
length: 11
size: few
CDR3: AISRGTQETQY